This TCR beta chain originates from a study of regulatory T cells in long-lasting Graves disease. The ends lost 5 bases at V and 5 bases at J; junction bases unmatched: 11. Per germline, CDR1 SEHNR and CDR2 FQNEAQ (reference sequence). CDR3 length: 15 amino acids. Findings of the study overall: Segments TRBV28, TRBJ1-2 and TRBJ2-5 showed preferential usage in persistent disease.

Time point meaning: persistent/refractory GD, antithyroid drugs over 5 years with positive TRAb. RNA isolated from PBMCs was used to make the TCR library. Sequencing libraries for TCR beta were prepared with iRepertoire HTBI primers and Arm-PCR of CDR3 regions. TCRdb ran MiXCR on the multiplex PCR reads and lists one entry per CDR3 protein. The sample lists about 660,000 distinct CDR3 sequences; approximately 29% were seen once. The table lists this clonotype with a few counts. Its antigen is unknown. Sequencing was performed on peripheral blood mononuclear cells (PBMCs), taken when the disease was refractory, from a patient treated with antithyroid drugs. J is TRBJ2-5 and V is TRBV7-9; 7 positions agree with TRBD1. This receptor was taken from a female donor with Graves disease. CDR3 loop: CASSPRGQPVETQYF. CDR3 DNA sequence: TGTGCCAGCAGCCCGAGGGGACAGCCAGTGGAGACCCAGTACTTC.